Presented here are 18 T cell receptor beta chains from one specimen sequenced in a study of read filtering for tumor transcriptome and immune sequencing. Molecular barcoded adaptors covering alpha/delta and beta/gamma chains were used on about 390 ng RNA. TCRdb itself ran the reads through MiXCR, one entry per CDR3 protein. The profile shows 30,000 to 50,000 distinct CDR3 sequences, about 12% of them singletons. The source material was a population of CD138-negative cells sorted from bone marrow. These receptors all come from a donor older than 35 with multiple myeloma.

Points on this clonotype: This sequence may be a read error, since a much larger clone differs from it by one base. V gene TRBV27 combines with J gene TRBJ1-2; TRBD1 might be the D (6 bases). This CDR3 region has 14 residues. In germline, CDR1 is MNHEY, CDR2 SMNVEV (reference sequence). The CDR3 DNA reads TGTGCCAGCGGTTTAAACAGGGCTAACTATGGCTACACCTTC. The encoded protein is CASGLNRANYGYTF.

This clonotype was counted ten times or more. The chain recombines TRBV7-2 with TRBJ2-1; TRBD1 matches at 9 bases. Germline CDR1 is SGHTA and CDR2 is FQGNSA. The V segment lost 1 base and the J segment 8 bases; nucleotides outside the gene matches: 6. This CDR3 has 15 amino acids. CDR3 amino acids: CASSLVGDRADEQFF. The CDR3 nucleotides read TGTGCCAGCAGCTTAGTAGGGGACAGGGCGGATGAGCAGTTCTTC. The complete variable domain, with remaining parts taken from reference TRBV7-2 and TRBJ2-1, reads GAGVSQSPSNKVTEKGKDVELRCDPISGHTALYWYRQSLGQGLEFLIYFQGNSAPDKSGLPSDRFSAERTGGSVSTLTIQRTQQEDSAVYLCASSLVGDRADEQFFGPGTRLTVL.

There are many counts of this clonotype. This rearrangement joins TRBV2 to TRBJ2-3; D call uncertain. V shed 4 bases and J shed 5 bases, with 4 bases lying between them. Germline CDR1 is SNHLY and CDR2 is FYNNEI. The CDR3 is 11 amino acids. The CDR3 DNA follows: TGTGCCAGCAGTGTCGGAGATACGCAGTATTTT. Its translation is CASSVGDTQYF. The full variable domain, its missing parts supplied by reference TRBV2 and TRBJ2-3, is EPEVTQTPSHQVTQMGQEVILRCVPISNHLYFYWYRQILGQKVEFLVSFYNNEISEKSEIFDDQFSVERPDGSNFTLKIRSTKLEDSAMYFCASSVGDTQYFGPGTRLTVL.

This clonotype was seen ten or more times. This chain uses TRBV10-3 with TRBJ2-3, with D unresolved. The CDR3 loop spans 12 amino acids. V shed 4 bases and J shed 6 bases, with 8 bases lying between them. CDR1 and CDR2 (germline): ENHRY, SYGVKD. The CDR3, as DNA: TGTGCCATCAGTGCGGCCAGCGATACGCAGTATTTT. Protein sequence: CAISAASDTQYF.

This clonotype came up many times. V usage is TRBV20-1 and J usage is TRBJ1-5; D ambiguous. The CDR3 loop spans 12 amino acids. V was cut by 0 bases and J by 5 bases, with 5 bases left in between. CDR1 and CDR2 (germline): DFQATT, SNEGSKA (reference sequence). Here the CDR3 reads CSARDPDQPQHF. CDR3 sequence (DNA): TGCAGTGCTAGAGATCCCGATCAGCCCCAGCATTTT.

There are many counts of this clonotype. The V and J genes are TRBV6-2 or TRBV6-3 and TRBJ2-1, with 7 bases fitting TRBD1. V shed 10 bases and J 6 bases; nucleotides not matched to a gene: 6. Germline V lookup: CDR1 MNHEY, CDR2 SVGEGT. CDR3 length equals 12 residues. The CDR3 loop reads CATMRGPNEQFF. For the CDR3, the DNA is TGTGCCACTATGAGGGGGCCCAATGAGCAGTTCTTC.

The table lists this clonotype with many counts. The V gene is TRBV11-3, the J gene TRBJ2-3, with D unresolved. The germline CDR1 and CDR2 sequences are SGHNT and YENEEA. The ends were cut back, 6 bases at V and 0 bases at J, with 4 bases in the middle. The CDR3 covers 12 residues. CDR3 coding DNA: TGTGCCAGCAGGTCAAGCACAGATACGCAGTATTTT. Residues: CASRSSTDTQYF.

Ten or more counts support this clonotype. V and J are TRBV20-1 and TRBJ2-3; D possibly uses TRBD1 or TRBD2 (5 bases each). The CDR3 runs to 15 residues. Germline V CDR1 and CDR2: DFQATT, SNEGSKA (reference sequence). With 0 bases removed from V and 4 bases from J, the gap between germline ends came to 14 bases. The CDR3 bases are TGCAGTGCTAGAGATATGGCAGGGAGCGCAGATACGCAGTATTTT. As protein: CSARDMAGSADTQYF.

In its sample, this clonotype was seen many times. V and J are TRBV11-2 and TRBJ2-7; 12 bases agree with TRBD2. This CDR3 comprises 16 residues. V lost 1 base, J lost 7 bases, and 8 bases stayed unmatched. The germline V gene has CDR1 SGHAT and CDR2 FQNNGV. The CDR3 coding sequence is TGTGCCAGCAGCTTAGTAGCTAGCGGGGGGGCGTTGGAGCAGTACTTC. This translates into CASSLVASGGALEQYF.

This clonotype was seen ten or more times. The chain has TRBV7-8 and TRBJ2-7, with a tentative D call TRBD2 (6 bases). The germline CDR1 and CDR2 sequences are SGHVS and FQNEAQ. V was shortened by 3 bases and J by 2 bases, with 14 bases between the two germline ends. The CDR3 is made up of 15 amino acids. This CDR3 is CASSLRRGVAYEQYF. CDR3 nucleotide sequence: TGTGCCAGCAGCTTGAGGCGGGGCGTCGCCTACGAGCAGTACTTC.

This clonotype has at least ten counts. CDR3 DNA sequence: TGTGCCACCAGTGATTTGACGGGGCAGGCTTTCTTT. Translation: CATSDLTGQAFF. V and J are TRBV24-1 and TRBJ1-1; TRBD1 might be the D (5 bases). Germline-derived CDR1 and CDR2 are KGHDR and SFDVKD. The V end lost 0 bases, the J end lost 11 bases, and 9 bases lay between the germline ends. The CDR3 length is 12 residues.

This clonotype was detected many times. This sequence joins TRBV18 and TRBJ1-1, with D perhaps TRBD1 (5 bases). Trimming left V 4 bases short and J 2 bases short, with 17 bases between. Germline V gives CDR1 KGHSH, CDR2 LQKENI. The CDR3 has 16 amino acids. The CDR3 DNA follows: TGTGCCAGCTCACGACGGGGGGGGGGAAGCAACACTGAAGCTTTCTTT. Protein: CASSRRGGGSNTEAFF.

Only a few counts were recorded for this clonotype. Just one base apart from a much larger clone, this may be a read error. The gene calls are TRBV19 and TRBJ2-7; no clear D gene. V was clipped by 4 bases and J by 5 bases, with 21 bases between them. Germline V CDR1 and CDR2: LNHDA, SQIVND (reference sequence). CDR3 length equals 16 residues. The CDR3: CASSTDRRPVPNEQYF. The DNA of the CDR3 is TGTGCCAGTAGTACAGATCGGCGCCCCGTTCCTAACGAGCAGTACTTC.

This clonotype appeared many times. The chain recombines TRBV27 with TRBJ2-1; 13 bases map to TRBD2. Germline CDR1 reads MNHEY; CDR2 reads SMNVEV (reference sequence). Trimming removed 5 bases from V and 4 bases from J; junction bases left unmatched: 8. CDR3 length: 17 amino acids. The CDR3: CASSGEPGLAGYNEQFF. The CDR3, as DNA: TGTGCCAGCAGTGGCGAACCGGGACTAGCGGGGTACAATGAGCAGTTCTTC.

This clonotype was observed many times. The rearrangement uses TRBV19 and TRBJ2-5; 7 bases agree with TRBD1. The V and J ends lost 5 bases and 4 bases, in that order; junction bases with no gene match: 10. Per the germline V gene, CDR1 is LNHDA and CDR2 is SQIVND (reference sequence). The CDR3 contains 15 residues. CDR3 nucleotides: TGTGCCAGTAGTTCCTTGAGGGGGCGCGGAGAGACCCAGTACTTC. It is translated as CASSSLRGRGETQYF.

This clonotype was seen a few times. This chain uses TRBV27 with TRBJ2-5; the D gene could be TRBD1 or TRBD2 (5 bases each). The CDR3 runs 15 residues. Germline CDR1 MNHEY, CDR2 SMNVEV (reference sequence). Trimming pared 3 bases from V and 4 bases from J, leaving 15 bases between. The CDR3, as DNA: TGTGCCAGCAGTTTGGGGGTCGGGGAAGTAGAGACCCAGTACTTC. It codes for CASSLGVGEVETQYF.

This clonotype was detected ten times or more. The chain links TRBV7-3 to TRBJ2-1; either TRBD1 or TRBD2 may supply D (6 bases each). This CDR3 spans 17 amino acids. Germline lookup yields CDR1 SGHTA and CDR2 FQGTGA. V shed 1 base and J shed 2 bases, with 15 bases lying between them. In DNA form, the CDR3 reads TGTGCCAGCAGCTTAAAAGGAGGGCAGGGGCCCTACAATGAGCAGTTCTTC. Residues: CASSLKGGQGPYNEQFF.

By proportion, this clonotype is medium-sized (0.01 to 0.1%). The chain is built from TRBV29-1 and TRBJ2-1, with D tentatively TRBD1 (6 bases). The V and J ends lost 3 bases and 7 bases respectively, with 13 bases between them. CDR1 and CDR2 from the germline V gene are SQVTM and ANQGSEA. The length of the CDR3 is 13 residues. CDR3 sequence reads: CSVEGATVNEQFF. The DNA for the CDR3 is TGCAGCGTTGAGGGGGCTACCGTTAATGAGCAGTTCTTC.